This passage covers 25 T cell receptor beta chains from one sample sequenced in a study of cytomegalovirus exposure and HLA in healthy donors. Produced via immunoSEQ multiplex PCR; TCRdb's table is partial and in-frame only. The top ten clones hold roughly 2% of a sample with about 120,000 clones, roughly nine tenths of them seen once. The sample comprised PBMCs. The receptor set was obtained from a woman aged 18-29 years in good health and CMV-seronegative.

This clone was recorded a few times. The chain joins TRBV5-4 to TRBJ1-1; 7 positions agree with TRBD1. CDR3 length equals 12 residues. Germline values: CDR1 SGHNT, CDR2 YYREEE (reference sequence). After removal of 5 bases from V and 6 bases from J, the junction contained 4 bases not matched to a gene. CDR3 DNA: TGTGCCAGCAGGGATGGGACAGCTGAAGCTTTCTTT. Protein: CASRDGTAEAFF. Using reference TRBV5-4 and TRBJ1-1 for the parts outside the CDR3, the full variable domain is ETGVTQSPTHLIKTRGQQVTLRCSSQSGHNTVSWYQQALGQGPQFIFQYYREEENGRGNFPPRFSGLQFPNYSSELNVNALELDDSALYLCASRDGTAEAFFGQGTRLTVV.

The chain uses TRBV19 and TRBJ1-3, with D perhaps TRBD1 (6 bases). This CDR3 is 16 amino acids long. Trimming pared 10 bases from V and 2 bases from J, leaving 21 bases between. The germline CDR1 and CDR2 sequences are LNHDA and SQIVND (reference sequence). This CDR3 reads CATQRGGIGTGNTIYF. The CDR3, as DNA: TGTGCCACCCAAAGGGGGGGTATAGGGACTGGAAACACCATATATTTT. The variable domain in full, with the rest retrieved from reference TRBV19 and TRBJ1-3, is DGGITQSPKYLFRKEGQNVTLSCEQNLNHDAMYWYRQDPGQGLRLIYYSQIVNDFQKGDIAEGYSVSREKKESFPLTVTSAQKNPTAFYLCATQRGGIGTGNTIYFGEGSWLTVV.

This sequence joins TRBV10-2 and TRBJ2-2; 8 bases agree with TRBD1. There are 14 residues in the CDR3. With 8 bases clipped from V and 7 bases from J, the junction kept 9 bases outside the gene matches. Germline CDR1 WSHSY, CDR2 SAAADI. The CDR3, as DNA: TGCGCCAGCGAAGGCACAGGGGGTATCGGGGAGCTGTTTTTT. It specifies CASEGTGGIGELFF.

This rearrangement joins TRBV23-1 to TRBJ2-1; no reliable D call. TRBV23-1 qualifies as an ORF whose function is uncertain. The CDR3 totals 17 residues. Trimming removed 0 bases at V and 4 bases at J, with 16 bases between. The CDR3 sequence is CASSQSSDFGGYNEQFF. DNA for the CDR3: TGCGCCAGCAGTCAATCGTCCGATTTCGGCGGATACAATGAGCAGTTCTTC.

The J gene is TRBJ1-4, the V gene TRBV5-1; D gene ambiguous. The V end lost 0 bases, the J end lost 8 bases, and 11 bases lay between the germline ends. The CDR3 consists of 14 residues. Germline loops: CDR1 SGHRS, CDR2 YFSETQ. The CDR3: CASSLGQVREKLFF. Here the CDR3 DNA reads TGCGCCAGCAGCTTGGGGCAGGTCCGGGAAAAACTGTTTTTT.

The chain links TRBV30 to TRBJ1-5; 10 bases map to TRBD1. Germline loops: CDR1 GTSNPN, CDR2 SVGIG (reference sequence). The CDR3 length is 15 residues. V gave up 2 bases and J gave up 6 bases; unmatched junction bases: 7. DNA for the CDR3: TGTGCCTGGAGTCCCGACGACAGGGGGCGTCAGCCCCAGCATTTT. This codes for CAWSPDDRGRQPQHF.

The count of this clone is one. This chain uses TRBV6-4 with TRBJ2-7; 9 positions match TRBD2. V gave up 5 bases and J gave up 7 bases; unmatched junction bases: 6. The CDR3 sequence is 13 residues long. The germline CDR1 and CDR2 sequences are MRHNA and SNTAGT. CDR3 loop: CASSQVSGSEQYF. In DNA, the CDR3 is TGTGCCAGCAGTCAAGTTAGCGGGAGTGAGCAGTACTTC.

This sequence joins TRBV6-1 and TRBJ2-7, with 15 bases matching TRBD2. The CDR3 runs to 17 residues. J lost 3 bases, V lost 4 bases, and 7 bases had no gene match. Germline CDR1 is MNHNS and CDR2 is SASEGT. CDR3 sequence (DNA): TGTGCCAGCAGTGTTGGGGGACTAGCGGGAGGTCGCTACGAGCAGTACTTC. It encodes CASSVGGLAGGRYEQYF.

This clone has only one observation. V is TRBV19 and J is TRBJ2-7; 8 bases agree with TRBD1. The J segment lost 3 bases and the V segment lost 10 bases, leaving 11 bases of the junction unmatched. The CDR3 has 14 amino acids. From germline, CDR1 is LNHDA and CDR2 SQIVND (reference sequence). The CDR3: CATGQAGGSYEQYF. The CDR3 DNA is TGTGCCACGGGACAGGCAGGGGGAAGCTACGAGCAGTACTTC.

CDR3 residues: CSANNVGQNYGYTF. CDR3 DNA: TGCAGCGCCAATAACGTTGGACAGAACTATGGCTACACCTTC. This rearrangement joins TRBV29-1 to TRBJ1-2; the D gene is possibly TRBD1 (6 bases). From germline, CDR1 is SQVTM and CDR2 ANQGSEA. This CDR3 is built from 14 residues. V was pared by 7 bases and J by 2 bases, with 17 bases between.

This clone has just one count. J is TRBJ2-2 and V is TRBV10-1; D is uncertain. Germline assignment: CDR1 WNHNN and CDR2 SYGVQD (reference sequence). V gave up 0 bases and J gave up 1 base, with 15 bases separating them. The CDR3 runs to 18 residues. In nucleotides, the CDR3 is TGCGCCAGCAGTGAGTCGGCTGAAGATTTCGTGAACACCGGGGAGCTGTTTTTT. Encoded protein: CASSESAEDFVNTGELFF.

This chain connects TRBV28 to TRBJ1-2, with a tentative D call TRBD1 (6 bases). Per the germline V gene, CDR1 is MDHEN and CDR2 is SYDVKM. Trimming took 3 bases from V and 6 from J, leaving 17 bases between them. The CDR3 loop spans 15 amino acids. CDR3 bases: TGTGCCAGCAGTTTGTATGACCTAACAGGGAATGGCTACACCTTC. Translation: CASSLYDLTGNGYTF.

The CDR3 DNA follows: TGTGCCAGCAGCTCATCAGGGGAGCTGTTTTTT. The encoded protein is CASSSSGELFF. V and J are TRBV11-2 and TRBJ2-2; unclear D gene. Trimming left V 4 bases short and J 8 bases short, with 5 bases between. The CDR3 extends over 11 amino acids. Germline CDR1 is SGHAT and CDR2 is FQNNGV.

The chain is built from TRBV5-1 and TRBJ2-1; possible D gene TRBD1, 6 bases. Germline V gives CDR1 SGHRS, CDR2 YFSETQ. The CDR3 extends over 14 amino acids. V lost 2 bases and J lost 5, with 11 bases in between. CDR3 sequence reads: CASSFGTYNNEQFF. The CDR3 DNA sequence: TGCGCCAGCAGCTTCGGGACATACAACAATGAGCAGTTCTTC. The whole variable domain, remainder taken from reference TRBV5-1 and TRBJ2-1, is KAGVTQTPRYLIKTRGQQVTLSCSPISGHRSVSWYQQTPGQGLQFLFEYFSETQRNKGNFPGRFSGRQFSNSRSEMNVSTLELGDSALYLCASSFGTYNNEQFFGPGTRLTVL.

The chain has TRBV10-3 and TRBJ2-2, with 10 bases aligning to TRBD2. J lost 8 bases, V lost 7 bases, and 16 bases had no gene match. In germline, CDR1 is ENHRY, CDR2 SYGVKD. This CDR3 spans 17 amino acids. CDR3 loop: CAIKPSGSISAPGELFF. As DNA, the CDR3 is TGTGCCATCAAGCCTAGCGGGAGTATTAGTGCACCAGGGGAGCTGTTTTTT.

The gene calls are TRBV6-5 and TRBJ1-1, with a weak D call TRBD1 (5 bases). Germline V CDR1 and CDR2: MNHEY, SVGAGI. V lost 6 bases to trimming and J lost 0 bases, with 14 bases between them. The CDR3 is 15 residues long. CDR3 amino acids: CASRAQGGLNTEAFF. The CDR3 DNA follows: TGTGCCAGCAGAGCCCAGGGAGGGCTGAACACTGAAGCTTTCTTT.

V gene TRBV28 combines with J gene TRBJ1-5, with D maybe TRBD1 (6 bases). The CDR3 has 13 amino acids. V dropped 6 bases and J dropped 4 bases, with 10 bases sitting between them. Germline CDR1 and CDR2: MDHEN and SYDVKM. The CDR3: CASRFQGNQPQHF. The CDR3 DNA reads TGTGCCAGCAGATTTCAGGGGAATCAGCCCCAGCATTTT. The variable domain in full, completed from reference TRBV28 and TRBJ1-5, reads DVKVTQSSRYLVKRTGEKVFLECVQDMDHENMFWYRQDPGLGLRLIYFSYDVKMKEKGDIPEGYSVSREKKERFSLILESASTNQTSMYLCASRFQGNQPQHFGDGTRLSIL.

V usage is TRBV28 and J usage is TRBJ1-1, with TRBD1 matching over 9 bases. The CDR3 is 13 amino acids. The V segment lost 10 bases and the J segment 3 bases; nucleotides outside the gene matches: 6. Germline-derived CDR1 and CDR2 are MDHEN and SYDVKM. CDR3: CATATGGYTEAFF. In DNA, the CDR3 is TGTGCCACCGCGACAGGGGGTTACACTGAAGCTTTCTTT.

V and J are TRBV19 and TRBJ1-5; D is unclear. The V gene lost 3 bases and the J gene lost 4 bases, with 16 bases spanning the gap. This CDR3 has 16 residues. The germline V gene has CDR1 LNHDA and CDR2 SQIVND (reference sequence). The CDR3 sequence is CASSMNHAAGNQPQHF. CDR3 in DNA: TGTGCCAGTAGTATGAATCACGCAGCGGGGAATCAGCCCCAGCATTTT.

This clone was seen more than once but under ten times. V is TRBV6-1 and J is TRBJ2-1, with TRBD2 matching 7 bases. The V and J ends lost 1 base and 3 bases, in that order; junction bases with no gene match: 3. Per germline, CDR1 MNHNS and CDR2 SASEGT. The CDR3 totals 15 residues. The CDR3 loop is CASSEVAGDYNEQFF. CDR3 sequence (DNA): TGTGCCAGCAGTGAAGTTGCGGGAGACTACAATGAGCAGTTCTTC.

This chain joins TRBV10-3 and TRBJ2-2; D is unresolved. The CDR3 spans 13 residues. Germline loops: CDR1 ENHRY, CDR2 SYGVKD. Trimming removed 6 bases at V and 5 bases at J, with 10 bases between. The CDR3 DNA sequence: TGTGCCATCAGGACCTTGGAGACCGGGGAGCTGTTTTTT. It specifies CAIRTLETGELFF.

The chain carries TRBV5-1 and TRBJ2-2; D uncertain. V was cut by 3 bases and J by 4 bases, with 10 bases left in between. This CDR3 has 14 residues. CDR1 and CDR2 from the germline V gene are SGHRS and YFSETQ. The CDR3, as DNA: TGCGCCAGCAGCTCCACCCCGGGCACCGGGGAGCTGTTTTTT. Translation: CASSSTPGTGELFF. Full variable domain (outside the CDR3, taken from reference TRBV5-1 and TRBJ2-2): KAGVTQTPRYLIKTRGQQVTLSCSPISGHRSVSWYQQTPGQGLQFLFEYFSETQRNKGNFPGRFSGRQFSNSRSEMNVSTLELGDSALYLCASSSTPGTGELFFGEGSRLTVL.

The J gene is TRBJ2-3, the V gene TRBV14; 9 bases agree with TRBD2. Germline V lookup: CDR1 SGHDN, CDR2 FVKESK. V lost 1 base, J lost 3 bases, and 5 bases stayed unmatched. This CDR3 comprises 16 residues. DNA for the CDR3: TGTGCCAGCAGCCAAGTAGCGGGAGTTTCGACAGATACGCAGTATTTT. As protein: CASSQVAGVSTDTQYF.

The chain couples TRBV19 to TRBJ2-3, with D perhaps TRBD1 (5 bases). Germline CDR1 LNHDA, CDR2 SQIVND (reference sequence). V dropped 6 bases and J dropped 2 bases, with 21 bases sitting between them. This CDR3 is built from 17 residues. CDR3 in DNA: TGTGCCAGTAGACGGACATCGGTCGGTAGGGTCACAGATACGCAGTATTTT. Protein: CASRRTSVGRVTDTQYF. Together with reference TRBV19 and TRBJ2-3, the CDR3 gives the full variable domain: DGGITQSPKYLFRKEGQNVTLSCEQNLNHDAMYWYRQDPGQGLRLIYYSQIVNDFQKGDIAEGYSVSREKKESFPLTVTSAQKNPTAFYLCASRRTSVGRVTDTQYFGPGTRLTVL.

This clone showed up just once. V and J are TRBV11-2 and TRBJ2-1; TRBD1 agrees at 8 bases. CDR1 SGHAT and CDR2 FQNNGV come from the germline V gene. The CDR3 spans 14 residues. V lost 4 bases to trimming and J lost 5 bases; unmatched junction nucleotides: 4. CDR3 DNA: TGTGCCAGCAGCTGGGGACAGGTCGACAATGAGCAGTTCTTC. It encodes CASSWGQVDNEQFF.